The 5 T cell receptor beta chains below come from one sample, sequenced in a study of blood T cell repertoires in COVID-19. Clones were sequenced by immunoSEQ multiplex PCR, and TCRdb holds only the in-frame ones, with some missing. The sample has about 220,000 clones, around 80% seen once; the top ten hold roughly 5%. Sequences were obtained from peripheral blood. These receptors were taken from a human donor in a cohort sampled during active COVID-19.

This chain's CDR3 is CASSYTGTRANEQYF. The CDR3 DNA reads as TGTGCCAGCAGTTACACCGGGACTAGGGCTAACGAGCAGTACTTC. This rearrangement joins TRBV6-5 to TRBJ2-7; 8 bases are shared with TRBD2. The CDR3 length is 15 residues. In germline, CDR1 is MNHEY, CDR2 SVGAGI. Trimming took 2 bases from V and 5 from J; bases not matched to a gene: 8.

The chain joins TRBV12-3 or TRBV12-4 to TRBJ1-5; D call uncertain. The CDR3 length is 12 residues. The V gene lost 6 bases and the J gene lost 4 bases, with 7 bases spanning the gap. This CDR3 reads CASSLGNQPQHF. The CDR3 coding sequence is TGTGCCAGCAGCCTCGGTAATCAGCCCCAGCATTTT.

V usage is TRBV5-6 and J usage is TRBJ1-2; TRBD1 aligns across 8 bases. J lost 6 bases, V lost 4 bases, and 11 bases had no gene match. The germline CDR1 and CDR2 sequences are SGHDT and YYEEEE. The CDR3 totals 15 residues. The CDR3 bases are TGTGCCAGCAGCACCCCCGGACAGGGAAATCATGGCTACACCTTC. It is translated as CASSTPGQGNHGYTF.

This CDR3 reads CASSRRGDSLNTEAFF. For the CDR3, the DNA is TGCGCCAGCAGCCGGCGGGGGGACAGCCTGAACACTGAAGCTTTCTTT. The rearrangement uses TRBV5-1 and TRBJ1-1, with 7 bases that match TRBD1. With V trimmed by 4 bases and J by 0 bases, 9 bases remained unmatched. The germline gives CDR1 SGHRS, CDR2 YFSETQ. There are 16 residues in the CDR3. The full variable domain, rest sourced from reference TRBV5-1 and TRBJ1-1, is KAGVTQTPRYLIKTRGQQVTLSCSPISGHRSVSWYQQTPGQGLQFLFEYFSETQRNKGNFPGRFSGRQFSNSRSEMNVSTLELGDSALYLCASSRRGDSLNTEAFFGQGTRLTVV.

The V and J genes are TRBV6-5 and TRBJ1-6; 11 nucleotides match TRBD1. The J segment lost 10 bases and the V segment lost 2 bases, leaving 4 bases of the junction unmatched. The CDR3 extends over 15 amino acids. CDR1 and CDR2 (germline): MNHEY, SVGAGI. Here the CDR3 DNA reads TGTGCCAGCAGTTACAGGACAGGGGGCGGCTCACCCCTCCACTTT. Translation gives CASSYRTGGGSPLHF.